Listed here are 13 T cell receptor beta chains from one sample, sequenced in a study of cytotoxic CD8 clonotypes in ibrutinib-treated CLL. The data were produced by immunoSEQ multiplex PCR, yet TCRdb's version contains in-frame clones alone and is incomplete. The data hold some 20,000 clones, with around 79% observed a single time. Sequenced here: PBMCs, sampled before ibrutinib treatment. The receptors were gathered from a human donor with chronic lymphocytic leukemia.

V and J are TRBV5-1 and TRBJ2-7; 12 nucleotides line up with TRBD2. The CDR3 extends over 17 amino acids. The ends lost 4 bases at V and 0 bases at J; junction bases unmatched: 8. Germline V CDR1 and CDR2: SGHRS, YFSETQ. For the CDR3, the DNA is TGCGCCAGCAGCCACGGACTAGCGGGAAGTTTCTCCTACGAGCAGTACTTC. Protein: CASSHGLAGSFSYEQYF.

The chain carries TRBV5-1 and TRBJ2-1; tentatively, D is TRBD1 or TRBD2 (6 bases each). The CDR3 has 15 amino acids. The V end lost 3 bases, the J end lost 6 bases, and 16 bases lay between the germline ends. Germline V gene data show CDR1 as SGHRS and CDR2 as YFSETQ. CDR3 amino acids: CASSWGASSPNEQFF. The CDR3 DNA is TGCGCCAGCAGCTGGGGGGCTAGCTCTCCCAATGAGCAGTTCTTC.

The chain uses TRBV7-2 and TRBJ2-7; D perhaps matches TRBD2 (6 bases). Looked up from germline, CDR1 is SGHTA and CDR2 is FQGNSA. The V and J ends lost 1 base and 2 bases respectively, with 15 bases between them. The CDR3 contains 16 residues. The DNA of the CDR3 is TGTGCCAGCAGCTTAGGGGCGGGGCCACCGACCTACGAGCAGTACTTC. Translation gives CASSLGAGPPTYEQYF.

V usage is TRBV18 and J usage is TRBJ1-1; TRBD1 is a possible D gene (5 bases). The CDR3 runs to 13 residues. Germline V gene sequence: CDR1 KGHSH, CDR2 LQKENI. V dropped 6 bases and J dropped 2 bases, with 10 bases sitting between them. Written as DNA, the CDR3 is TGTGCCAGCTCCCGTACAGGAAACACTGAAGCTTTCTTT. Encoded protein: CASSRTGNTEAFF.

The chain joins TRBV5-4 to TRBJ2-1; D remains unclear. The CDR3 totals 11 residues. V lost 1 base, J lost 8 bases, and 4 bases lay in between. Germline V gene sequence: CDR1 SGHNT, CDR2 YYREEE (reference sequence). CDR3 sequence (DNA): TGTGCCAGCAGCTTGATGTATGAGCAGTTCTTC. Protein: CASSLMYEQFF.

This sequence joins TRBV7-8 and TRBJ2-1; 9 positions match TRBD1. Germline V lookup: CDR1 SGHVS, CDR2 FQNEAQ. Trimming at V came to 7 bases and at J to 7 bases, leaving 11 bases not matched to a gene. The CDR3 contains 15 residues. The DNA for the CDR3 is TGTGCCAGCAACATAGCCGGGACAGGGAGTAATGAGCAGTTCTTC. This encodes CASNIAGTGSNEQFF.

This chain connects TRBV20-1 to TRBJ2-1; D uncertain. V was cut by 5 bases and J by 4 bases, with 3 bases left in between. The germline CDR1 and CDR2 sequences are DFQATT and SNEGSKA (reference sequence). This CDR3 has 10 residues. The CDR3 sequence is CSAVYNEQFF. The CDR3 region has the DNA TGCAGTGCTGTTTACAATGAGCAGTTCTTC.

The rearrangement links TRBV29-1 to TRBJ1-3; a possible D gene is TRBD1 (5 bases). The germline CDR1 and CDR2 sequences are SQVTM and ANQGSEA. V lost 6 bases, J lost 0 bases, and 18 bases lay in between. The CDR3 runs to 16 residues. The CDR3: CSVGAPGTNSGNTIYF. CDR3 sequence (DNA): TGCAGCGTCGGGGCTCCAGGAACAAACTCTGGAAACACCATATATTTT.

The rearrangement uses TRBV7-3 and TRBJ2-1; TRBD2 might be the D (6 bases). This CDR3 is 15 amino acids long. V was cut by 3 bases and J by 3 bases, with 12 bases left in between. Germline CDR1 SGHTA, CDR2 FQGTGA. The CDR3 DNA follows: TGTGCCAGCAGCTTCTCCCGGGGACTCTACAATGAGCAGTTCTTC. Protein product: CASSFSRGLYNEQFF.

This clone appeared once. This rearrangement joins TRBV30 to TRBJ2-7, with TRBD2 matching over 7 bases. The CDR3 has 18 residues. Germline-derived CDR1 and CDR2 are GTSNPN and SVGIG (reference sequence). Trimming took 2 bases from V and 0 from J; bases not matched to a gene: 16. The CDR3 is CAWSIPSGEGPRSYEQYF. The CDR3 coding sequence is TGTGCCTGGAGTATTCCCAGCGGGGAAGGACCGCGCTCCTACGAGCAGTACTTC. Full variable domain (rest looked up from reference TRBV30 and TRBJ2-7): SQTIHQWPATLVQPVGSPLSLECTVEGTSNPNLYWYRQAAGRGLQLLFYSVGIGQISSEVPQNLSASRPQDRQFILSSKKLLLSDSGFYLCAWSIPSGEGPRSYEQYFGPGTRLTVT.

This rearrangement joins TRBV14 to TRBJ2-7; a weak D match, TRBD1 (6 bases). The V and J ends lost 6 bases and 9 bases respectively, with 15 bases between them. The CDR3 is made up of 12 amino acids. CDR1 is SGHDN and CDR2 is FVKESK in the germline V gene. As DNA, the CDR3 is TGTGCCAGCAGACAAACCACAGGGAGGCAGTACTTC. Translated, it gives CASRQTTGRQYF.

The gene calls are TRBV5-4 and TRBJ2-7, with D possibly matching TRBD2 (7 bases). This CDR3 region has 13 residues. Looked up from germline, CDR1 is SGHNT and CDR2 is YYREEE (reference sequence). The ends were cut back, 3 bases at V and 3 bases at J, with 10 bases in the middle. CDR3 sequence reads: CASSWRGGYEQYF. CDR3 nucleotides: TGTGCCAGCAGCTGGAGGGGGGGCTACGAGCAGTACTTC.

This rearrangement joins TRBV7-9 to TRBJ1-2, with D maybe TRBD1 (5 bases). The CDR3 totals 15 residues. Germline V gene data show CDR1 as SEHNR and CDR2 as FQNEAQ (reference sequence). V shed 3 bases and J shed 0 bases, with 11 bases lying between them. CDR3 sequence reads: CASSFAGKSNYGYTF. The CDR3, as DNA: TGTGCCAGCAGCTTTGCAGGGAAATCTAACTATGGCTACACCTTC.